The 18 T cell receptor beta chains reported below all come from one sample, sequenced in a study of shared clonotypes between healthy human individuals. CD8 cells regarded as naive lacked CD45RO, were positively chosen for CCR7, and omitted terminally differentiated effector memory CD45RA+ cells. Produced via immunoSEQ multiplex PCR; TCRdb's table is partial and in-frame only. The table lists over 2,000,000 clones, just over 90% of them singletons. Sequenced sample: naive CD8+ T cells from PBMCs. Every receptor here comes from a man aged 18 to 30 in good health. Some clones in this sample may be carry-over from other donors' samples.

The chain has TRBV2 and TRBJ2-7; tentatively, D is TRBD1 (5 bases). Germline lookup yields CDR1 SNHLY and CDR2 FYNNEI. V lost 2 bases to trimming and J lost 7 bases, with 18 bases between them. The CDR3 contains 15 residues. The CDR3 spells CASSEKALEKGEQYF. The CDR3 nucleotides are TGTGCCAGCAGTGAAAAAGCTCTGGAGAAGGGGGAGCAGTACTTC.

The rearrangement joins TRBV20-1 to TRBJ1-1; D might be TRBD1 (5 bases). In germline, CDR1 is DFQATT, CDR2 SNEGSKA (reference sequence). This CDR3 is 11 amino acids long. V lost 5 bases, J lost 11 bases, and 15 bases lay in between. The CDR3 here is CSAATGTLAFF. DNA of the CDR3: TGCAGTGCTGCCACCGGGACGTTGGCTTTCTTT.

About this clone: In the same sample, other DNA sequences code for this CDR3. The rearrangement uses TRBV7-8 and TRBJ2-7, with D unresolved. The CDR3 is 11 amino acids. Germline CDR1 is SGHVS and CDR2 is FQNEAQ. V was shortened by 1 base and J by 5 bases, with 3 bases between the two germline ends. The CDR3, as DNA: TGTGCCAGCAGCTTAGACCACGAGCAGTACTTC. Protein sequence: CASSLDHEQYF.

The CDR3 DNA follows: TGCGCCAGCAGCCCCCGAGGACAGGCGTCTGGAAACACCATATATTTT. The encoded protein is CASSPRGQASGNTIYF. The chain combines TRBV5-1 with TRBJ1-3, with 7 bases lining up with TRBD1. The V gene end was trimmed by 4 bases and the J gene end by 1 base; junction bases not matched to a gene: 8. The CDR3 totals 16 residues. Germline values: CDR1 SGHRS, CDR2 YFSETQ.

The V call is TRBV11-2, the J call TRBJ1-2, with 7 bases matching TRBD1. Germline trimming cut 1 base from V and 10 bases from J; bases unmatched to any gene: 3. The CDR3 runs 12 residues. Per germline, CDR1 SGHAT and CDR2 FQNNGV. The CDR3 coding sequence is TGTGCCAGCAGCTTAGTAGGGGGCGACTACACCTTC. Its protein is CASSLVGGDYTF.

The rearrangement links TRBV7-6 to TRBJ2-2; 8 bases agree with TRBD2. Germline trimming cut 0 bases from V and 4 bases from J; bases unmatched to any gene: 1. Looked up from germline, CDR1 is SGHVS and CDR2 is FNYEAQ. This CDR3 has 15 amino acids. CDR3: CASSLAREGTGELFF. CDR3 in DNA: TGTGCCAGCAGCTTAGCCCGGGAGGGCACCGGGGAGCTGTTTTTT.

CDR3: CASSSLTGIRNTIYF. The CDR3 region has the DNA TGTGCCAGCAGCTCCTTGACAGGGATAAGAAACACCATATATTTT. The chain joins TRBV7-9 to TRBJ1-3; TRBD1 matches 7 bases. Germline values: CDR1 SEHNR, CDR2 FQNEAQ (reference sequence). The CDR3 has 15 residues. The V and J ends lost 4 bases and 5 bases, in that order; junction bases with no gene match: 8.

V gene TRBV9 combines with J gene TRBJ1-1; the D is unclear. V lost 4 bases and J 7 bases, leaving 14 bases between the germline ends. This CDR3 spans 13 amino acids. Looked up from germline, CDR1 is SGDLS and CDR2 is YYNGEE. The CDR3 coding sequence is TGTGCCAGCAGCCCGAACCATGGGGTTGAAGCTTTCTTT. Translated, it gives CASSPNHGVEAFF.

The genes are TRBV7-9 and TRBJ2-1; 7 bases match TRBD2. The V segment lost 1 base and the J segment 2 bases; nucleotides outside the gene matches: 5. Germline V lookup: CDR1 SEHNR, CDR2 FQNEAQ (reference sequence). The CDR3 is made up of 16 amino acids. CDR3 DNA: TGTGCCAGCAGCTTAGTAAGCGGGGACCCCTACAATGAGCAGTTCTTC. Encoded protein: CASSLVSGDPYNEQFF.

This clone appeared a single time. Other DNA sequences from this sample encode an identical CDR3 as well. The rearrangement joins TRBV27 to TRBJ2-1; D remains ambiguous. Per germline, CDR1 MNHEY and CDR2 SMNVEV (reference sequence). Trimming removed 6 bases from V and 4 bases from J, with 7 bases in between. This CDR3 is 12 amino acids long. The DNA for the CDR3 is TGTGCCAGCAGAGGGTCGTACAATGAGCAGTTCTTC. Translated: CASRGSYNEQFF.

The CDR3 DNA follows: TGTGCCAGCAGTTCCACCAGTTGGGGGGAGCAGTTCTTC. It encodes CASSSTSWGEQFF. V usage is TRBV28 and J usage is TRBJ2-1; D may correspond to TRBD1 or TRBD2 (5 bases each). The germline V and J ends were trimmed by 4 bases and 10 bases, with 14 bases remaining between them. CDR1 and CDR2 from the germline V gene are MDHEN and SYDVKM. This CDR3 spans 13 amino acids.

V is TRBV9 and J is TRBJ2-3, with D perhaps being TRBD1 or TRBD2 (8 bases each). Germline V gene lookup returns CDR1 SGDLS and CDR2 YYNGEE. V lost 5 bases, J lost 0 bases, and 25 bases lay in between. The CDR3 totals 19 residues. The CDR3 DNA reads as TGTGCCAGCAGATCAGGACAGGGCCTTAGCGGGGTTAGCACAGATACGCAGTATTTT. It codes for CASRSGQGLSGVSTDTQYF. The whole variable domain, remainder taken from reference TRBV9 and TRBJ2-3, is DSGVTQTPKHLITATGQRVTLRCSPRSGDLSVYWYQQSLDQGLQFLIQYYNGEERAKGNILERFSAQQFPDLHSELNLSSLELGDSALYFCASRSGQGLSGVSTDTQYFGPGTRLTVL.

The chain links TRBV29-1 to TRBJ2-1, with TRBD2 matching 7 bases. Per the germline V gene, CDR1 is SQVTM and CDR2 is ANQGSEA. V lost 7 bases and J lost 0; bases outside the gene matches: 15. The CDR3 is 17 residues long. The CDR3 spells CSAVTRLAEDSYNEQFF. The DNA for the CDR3 is TGCAGCGCCGTCACCAGGCTAGCGGAGGACTCCTACAATGAGCAGTTCTTC.

The rearrangement links TRBV4-1 to TRBJ2-7, with D possibly TRBD1 on 5 matching bases. The CDR3 extends over 16 amino acids. Germline CDR1 and CDR2: MGHRA and YSYEKL. The V end was cut by 1 base, the J end by 3 bases, with 16 bases between. CDR3 coding DNA: TGCGCCAGCAGCCAAGTTTGGGGCCCCCGAATCTACGAGCAGTACTTC. Its translation is CASSQVWGPRIYEQYF.

The chain is built from TRBV23-1 and TRBJ2-1; D not certain. TRBV23-1 is designated an ORF whose function remains uncertain. Trimming cost V 5 bases and J 4 bases, with 12 bases left between them. This CDR3 comprises 14 residues. In DNA form, the CDR3 reads TGCGCCAGCAGTACGACGGACCGATACAATGAGCAGTTCTTC. Amino acids: CASSTTDRYNEQFF.

The J gene is TRBJ2-1, the V gene TRBV27, with TRBD1 as a possible D gene (6 bases). V was trimmed by 0 bases and J by 8 bases, leaving 17 bases between them. Germline assignment: CDR1 MNHEY and CDR2 SMNVEV (reference sequence). This CDR3 has 16 amino acids. The CDR3 sequence is CASSLSVLGGLDEQFF. The CDR3, as DNA: TGTGCCAGCAGTTTATCGGTACTAGGGGGATTGGATGAGCAGTTCTTC.

This sequence joins TRBV9 and TRBJ2-1; D unclear. The CDR3 is 14 residues long. Germline loops: CDR1 SGDLS, CDR2 YYNGEE. With 1 base removed from V and 10 bases from J, the gap between germline ends came to 15 bases. CDR3 loop: CASSVLGFLDEQFF. CDR3 nucleotides: TGTGCCAGCAGCGTACTTGGGTTTCTAGACGAGCAGTTCTTC.

The chain links TRBV19 to TRBJ2-7; no clear D. The V and J ends lost 6 bases and 5 bases respectively, with 11 bases between them. The CDR3 length is 12 residues. CDR1 is LNHDA and CDR2 is SQIVND in the germline V gene (reference sequence). The CDR3 DNA reads as TGTGCCAGTAGCGAGCCGCCCCACGAGCAGTACTTC. As protein: CASSEPPHEQYF.